Presented here are 5 T cell receptor beta chains from one specimen sequenced in a study of blood T cell repertoires in COVID-19. Data came from immunoSEQ multiplex PCR; TCRdb stores just in-frame clones and leaves some out. The repertoire consists of 30,000 to 40,000 clones, with around 85% occurring once and the leading ten covering 5.5% to 6.5%. The sample was peripheral blood. These receptors originate from a woman of 80 years or more with active or convalescent COVID-19.

The chain uses TRBV5-1 and TRBJ2-5, with D possibly being TRBD2 (7 bases). V lost 3 bases and J 4 bases, leaving 10 bases between the germline ends. In germline, CDR1 is SGHRS, CDR2 YFSETQ. The CDR3 is 13 amino acids. The CDR3 nucleotides read TGCGCCAGCAGCTCTGGGGGGGCAGAGACCCAGTACTTC. This sequence encodes CASSSGGAETQYF.

The rearrangement uses TRBV7-3 and TRBJ2-1; 8 nucleotides match TRBD2. The CDR3 extends over 14 amino acids. V dropped 6 bases and J dropped 9; count of bases not matched to a gene: 10. CDR1 is SGHTA and CDR2 is FQGTGA in the germline V gene. Written as DNA, the CDR3 is TGTGCCAGCAGGTTTAGCGGGGAGATTGGTGAGCAGTTCTTC. This codes for CASRFSGEIGEQFF.

This clone occurred a few times. V gene TRBV5-1 combines with J gene TRBJ1-3, with TRBD1 matching 7 bases. Looked up from germline, CDR1 is SGHRS and CDR2 is YFSETQ. Unmatched junction bases numbered 8, after V lost 1 base and J lost 7 bases. The CDR3 runs to 15 residues. CDR3: CASSLTGVKGNTIYF. CDR3 nucleotide sequence: TGCGCCAGCAGCTTGACAGGGGTTAAAGGCAACACCATATATTTT. The whole variable domain, remainder taken from reference TRBV5-1 and TRBJ1-3, is KAGVTQTPRYLIKTRGQQVTLSCSPISGHRSVSWYQQTPGQGLQFLFEYFSETQRNKGNFPGRFSGRQFSNSRSEMNVSTLELGDSALYLCASSLTGVKGNTIYFGEGSWLTVV.

This clone has a single count. J is TRBJ1-1 and V is TRBV5-4; 8 positions agree with TRBD1. Germline loops: CDR1 SGHNT, CDR2 YYREEE (reference sequence). V gave up 4 bases and J gave up 1 base; unmatched junction bases: 6. The CDR3 loop spans 15 amino acids. CDR3 DNA sequence: TGTGCCAGCAGCACCGCCGGGACAGGGAACACTGAAGCTTTCTTT. Translating it yields CASSTAGTGNTEAFF.

The rearrangement joins TRBV19 to TRBJ1-4; D unresolved. CDR1 and CDR2 from the germline V gene are LNHDA and SQIVND (reference sequence). The V and J ends lost 3 bases and 3 bases respectively, with 8 bases between them. The CDR3 loop spans 14 amino acids. The CDR3 spells CASSMGRPNEKLFF. Here the CDR3 DNA reads TGTGCCAGTAGTATGGGGAGGCCTAATGAAAAACTGTTTTTT.